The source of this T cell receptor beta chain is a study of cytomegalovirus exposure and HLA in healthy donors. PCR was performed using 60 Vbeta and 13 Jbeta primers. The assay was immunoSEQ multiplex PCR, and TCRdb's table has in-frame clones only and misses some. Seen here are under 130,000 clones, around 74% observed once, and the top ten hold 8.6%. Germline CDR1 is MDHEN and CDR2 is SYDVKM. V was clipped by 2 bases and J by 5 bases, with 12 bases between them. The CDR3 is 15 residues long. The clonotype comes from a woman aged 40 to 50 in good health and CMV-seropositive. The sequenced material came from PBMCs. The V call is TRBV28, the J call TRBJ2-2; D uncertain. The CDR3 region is CASSLKLFRTGELFF. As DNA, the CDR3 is TGTGCCAGCAGTTTAAAGCTATTCCGGACCGGGGAGCTGTTTTTT.